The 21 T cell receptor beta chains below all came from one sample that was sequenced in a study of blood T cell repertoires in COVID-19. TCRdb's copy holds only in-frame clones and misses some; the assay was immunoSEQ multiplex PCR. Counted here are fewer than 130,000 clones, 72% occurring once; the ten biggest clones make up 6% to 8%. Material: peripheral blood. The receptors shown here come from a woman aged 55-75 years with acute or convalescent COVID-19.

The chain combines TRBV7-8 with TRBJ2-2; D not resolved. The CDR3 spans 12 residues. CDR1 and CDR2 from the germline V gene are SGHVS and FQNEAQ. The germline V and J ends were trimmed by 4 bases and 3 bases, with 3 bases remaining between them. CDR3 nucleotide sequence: TGTGCCAGCAGCTCGGACACCGGGGAGCTGTTTTTT. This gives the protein CASSSDTGELFF.

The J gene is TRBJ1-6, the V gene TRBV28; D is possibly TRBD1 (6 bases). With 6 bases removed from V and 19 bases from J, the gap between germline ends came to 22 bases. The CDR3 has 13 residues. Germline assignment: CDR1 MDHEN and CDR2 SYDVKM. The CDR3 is CASRETQGLPGHF. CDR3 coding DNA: TGTGCCAGCAGGGAGACACAGGGCCTACCGGGTCACTTT.

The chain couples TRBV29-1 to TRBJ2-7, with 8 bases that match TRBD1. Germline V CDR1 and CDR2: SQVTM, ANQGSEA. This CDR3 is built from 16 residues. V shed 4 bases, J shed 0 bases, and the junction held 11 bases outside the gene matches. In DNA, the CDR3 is TGCAGCGTTGGGGGGACAGGACGCCTTAGCTCCTACGAGCAGTACTTC. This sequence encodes CSVGGTGRLSSYEQYF.

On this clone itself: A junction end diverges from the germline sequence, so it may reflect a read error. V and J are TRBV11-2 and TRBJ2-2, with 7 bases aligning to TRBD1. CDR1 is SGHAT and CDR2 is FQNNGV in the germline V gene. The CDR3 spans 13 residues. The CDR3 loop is CVSSFDRVGELFF. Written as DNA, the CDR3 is TGTGTCAGCAGCTTTGACAGGGTCGGGGAGCTGTTTTTT.

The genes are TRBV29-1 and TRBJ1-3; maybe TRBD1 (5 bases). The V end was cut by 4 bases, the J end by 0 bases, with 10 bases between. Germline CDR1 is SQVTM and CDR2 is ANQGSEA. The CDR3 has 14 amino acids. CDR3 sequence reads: CSVGTIFSGNTIYF. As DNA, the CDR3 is TGCAGCGTTGGGACAATTTTCTCTGGAAACACCATATATTTT.

The DNA for the CDR3 is TGTGCCAGCAGCCTGAGGACAGGGGCACAAGAGACCCAGTACTTC. This codes for CASSLRTGAQETQYF. The rearrangement uses TRBV7-2 and TRBJ2-5; 9 bases match TRBD1. The length of the CDR3 is 15 residues. Germline CDR1 is SGHTA and CDR2 is FQGNSA. The J segment lost 2 bases and the V segment lost 5 bases, leaving 6 bases of the junction unmatched.

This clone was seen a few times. CDR3 DNA: TGTGCCAGCAGCTGGGACAGGGAAACTGAAGCTTTCTTT. Translation: CASSWDRETEAFF. The gene calls are TRBV2 and TRBJ1-1; 9 bases are a match to TRBD1. After removal of 6 bases from V and 5 bases from J, the junction contained 4 bases not matched to a gene. The CDR3 extends over 13 amino acids. Germline CDR1 and CDR2: SNHLY and FYNNEI.

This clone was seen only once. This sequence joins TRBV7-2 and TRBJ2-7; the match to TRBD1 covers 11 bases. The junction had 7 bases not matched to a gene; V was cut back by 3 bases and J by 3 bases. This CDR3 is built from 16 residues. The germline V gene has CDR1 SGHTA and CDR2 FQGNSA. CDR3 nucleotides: TGTGCCAGCAGCTTCGGGGCCGGGACAGGGGGCTACGAGCAGTACTTC. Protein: CASSFGAGTGGYEQYF.

The CDR3 sequence is CASSLQGQGLAPLHF. CDR3 sequence (DNA): TGTGCCAGCAGCTTACAGGGACAGGGGTTGGCACCCCTCCACTTT. The chain recombines TRBV11-1 with TRBJ1-6; TRBD1 agrees at 10 bases. Trimming at V came to 2 bases and at J to 11 bases, leaving 6 bases not matched to a gene. This CDR3 has 15 amino acids. CDR1 and CDR2 from the germline V gene are SGHAT and FQDESV (reference sequence). Drawing the rest from reference TRBV11-1 and TRBJ1-6, the complete variable domain is EAEVAQSPRYKITEKSQAVAFWCDPISGHATLYWYRQILGQGPELLVQFQDESVVDDSQLPKDRFSAERLKGVDSTLKIQPAELGDSAMYLCASSLQGQGLAPLHFGNGTRLTVT.

The chain's CDR3 is CASSGTGIFYNSPLHF. The CDR3 DNA sequence: TGCGCCAGCAGCGGCACCGGGATTTTCTATAATTCACCCCTCCACTTT. The chain couples TRBV5-1 to TRBJ1-6; D not resolved. V was clipped by 4 bases and J by 3 bases, with 14 bases between them. This CDR3 contains 16 residues. Germline CDR1 and CDR2: SGHRS and YFSETQ. Together with reference TRBV5-1 and TRBJ1-6, the CDR3 gives the full variable domain: KAGVTQTPRYLIKTRGQQVTLSCSPISGHRSVSWYQQTPGQGLQFLFEYFSETQRNKGNFPGRFSGRQFSNSRSEMNVSTLELGDSALYLCASSGTGIFYNSPLHFGNGTRLTVT.

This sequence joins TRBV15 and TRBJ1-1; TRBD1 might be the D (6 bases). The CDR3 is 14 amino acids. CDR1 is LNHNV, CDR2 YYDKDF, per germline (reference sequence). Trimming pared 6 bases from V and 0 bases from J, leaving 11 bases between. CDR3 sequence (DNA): TGTGCCACCAGGTGGGGGCGCATGAACACTGAAGCTTTCTTT. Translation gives CATRWGRMNTEAFF.

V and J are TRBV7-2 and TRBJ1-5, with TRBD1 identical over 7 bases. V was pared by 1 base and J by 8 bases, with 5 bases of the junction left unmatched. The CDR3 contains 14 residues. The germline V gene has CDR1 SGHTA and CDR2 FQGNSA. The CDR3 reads CASSLEQGFKPQHF. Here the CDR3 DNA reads TGTGCCAGCAGCTTAGAACAGGGGTTTAAGCCCCAGCATTTT. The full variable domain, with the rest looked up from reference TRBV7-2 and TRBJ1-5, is GAGVSQSPSNKVTEKGKDVELRCDPISGHTALYWYRQSLGQGLEFLIYFQGNSAPDKSGLPSDRFSAERTGGSVSTLTIQRTQQEDSAVYLCASSLEQGFKPQHFGDGTRLSIL.

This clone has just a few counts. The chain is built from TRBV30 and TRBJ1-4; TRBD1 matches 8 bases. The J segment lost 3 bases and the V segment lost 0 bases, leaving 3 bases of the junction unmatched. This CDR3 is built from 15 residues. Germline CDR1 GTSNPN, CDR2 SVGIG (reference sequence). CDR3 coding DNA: TGTGCCTGGAGTGTAGGACAGGGATCTAATGAAAAACTGTTTTTT. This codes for CAWSVGQGSNEKLFF.

CDR3 loop: CASVKAGQGVLRQPQHF. Here the CDR3 DNA reads TGTGCCAGCGTGAAGGCGGGACAGGGAGTATTACGTCAGCCCCAGCATTTT. This rearrangement joins TRBV6-6 to TRBJ1-5; the match to TRBD1 covers 9 bases. This CDR3 spans 17 amino acids. With 8 bases clipped from V and 6 bases from J, the junction kept 17 bases outside the gene matches. CDR1 MNHNY and CDR2 SVGAGI come from the germline V gene (reference sequence).

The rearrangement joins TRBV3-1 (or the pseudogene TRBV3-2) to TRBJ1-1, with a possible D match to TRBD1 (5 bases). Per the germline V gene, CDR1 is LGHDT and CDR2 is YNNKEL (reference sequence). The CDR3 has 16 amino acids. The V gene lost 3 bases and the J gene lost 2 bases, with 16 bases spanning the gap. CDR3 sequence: CASSHNLQAINTEAFF. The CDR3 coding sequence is TGTGCCAGCAGCCACAACCTACAGGCGATCAACACTGAAGCTTTCTTT.

In DNA form, the CDR3 reads TGCAGTGCTAGTGGAGCGGGGGGGAAGGGTGAGCAGTTCTTC. Protein product: CSASGAGGKGEQFF. This chain links TRBV20-1 with TRBJ2-1, with TRBD2 matching 10 bases. The CDR3 runs to 14 residues. Germline V lookup: CDR1 DFQATT, CDR2 SNEGSKA (reference sequence). The ends lost 3 bases at V and 9 bases at J; junction bases unmatched: 8.

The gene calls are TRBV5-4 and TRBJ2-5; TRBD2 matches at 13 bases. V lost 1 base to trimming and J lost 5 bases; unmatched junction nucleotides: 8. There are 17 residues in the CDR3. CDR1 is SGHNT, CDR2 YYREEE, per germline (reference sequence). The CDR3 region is CASSLLLAGGPGETQYF. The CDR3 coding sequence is TGTGCCAGCAGCTTGTTACTAGCGGGGGGGCCAGGGGAGACCCAGTACTTC.

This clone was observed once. The CDR3 is CASSFGQNYGYTF. For the CDR3, the DNA is TGTGCCAGCAGCTTTGGACAGAACTATGGCTACACCTTC. This chain links TRBV7-2 with TRBJ1-2, with TRBD1 as a possible D gene (6 bases). The CDR3 runs 13 residues. The germline V gene encodes CDR1 SGHTA and CDR2 FQGNSA. Trimming took off 3 bases at V and 2 bases at J, with 7 bases between the two ends.

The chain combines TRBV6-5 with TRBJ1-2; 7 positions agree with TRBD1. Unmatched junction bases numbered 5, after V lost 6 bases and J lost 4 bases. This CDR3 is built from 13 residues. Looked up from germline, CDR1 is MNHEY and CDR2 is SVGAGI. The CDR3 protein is CASRQGIGYGYTF. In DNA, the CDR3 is TGTGCCAGCAGACAGGGGATAGGCTATGGCTACACCTTC.

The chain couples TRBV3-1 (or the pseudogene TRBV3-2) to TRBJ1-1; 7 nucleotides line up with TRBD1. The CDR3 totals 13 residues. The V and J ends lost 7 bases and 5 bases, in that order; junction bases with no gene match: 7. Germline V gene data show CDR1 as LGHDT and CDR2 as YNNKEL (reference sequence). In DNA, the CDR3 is TGTGCCAGCAACTCAGGGGGGAGGACTGAAGCTTTCTTT. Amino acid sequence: CASNSGGRTEAFF.

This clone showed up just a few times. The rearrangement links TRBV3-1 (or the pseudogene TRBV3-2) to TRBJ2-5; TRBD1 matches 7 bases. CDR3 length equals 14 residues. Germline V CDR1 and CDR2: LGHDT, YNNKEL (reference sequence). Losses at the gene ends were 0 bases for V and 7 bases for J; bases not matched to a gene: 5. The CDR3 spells CASSQDGAGGTQYF. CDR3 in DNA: TGTGCCAGCAGCCAAGATGGGGCAGGGGGGACCCAGTACTTC.